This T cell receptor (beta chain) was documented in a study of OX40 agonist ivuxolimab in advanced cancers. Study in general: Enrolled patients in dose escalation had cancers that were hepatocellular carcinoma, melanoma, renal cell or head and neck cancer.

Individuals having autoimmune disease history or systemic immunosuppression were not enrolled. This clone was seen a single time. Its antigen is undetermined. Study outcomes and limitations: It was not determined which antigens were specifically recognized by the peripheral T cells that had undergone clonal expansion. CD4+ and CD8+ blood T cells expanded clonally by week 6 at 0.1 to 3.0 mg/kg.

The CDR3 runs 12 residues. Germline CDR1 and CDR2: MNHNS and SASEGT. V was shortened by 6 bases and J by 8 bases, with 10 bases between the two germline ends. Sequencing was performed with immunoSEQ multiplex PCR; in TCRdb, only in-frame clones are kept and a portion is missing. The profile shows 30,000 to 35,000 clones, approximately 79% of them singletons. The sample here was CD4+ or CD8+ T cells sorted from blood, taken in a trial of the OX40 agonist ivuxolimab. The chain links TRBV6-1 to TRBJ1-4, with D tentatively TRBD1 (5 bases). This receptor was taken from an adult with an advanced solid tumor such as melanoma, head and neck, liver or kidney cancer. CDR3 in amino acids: CASSEWGEKLFF. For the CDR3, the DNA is TGTGCCAGCAGCGAATGGGGGGAAAAACTGTTTTTT.